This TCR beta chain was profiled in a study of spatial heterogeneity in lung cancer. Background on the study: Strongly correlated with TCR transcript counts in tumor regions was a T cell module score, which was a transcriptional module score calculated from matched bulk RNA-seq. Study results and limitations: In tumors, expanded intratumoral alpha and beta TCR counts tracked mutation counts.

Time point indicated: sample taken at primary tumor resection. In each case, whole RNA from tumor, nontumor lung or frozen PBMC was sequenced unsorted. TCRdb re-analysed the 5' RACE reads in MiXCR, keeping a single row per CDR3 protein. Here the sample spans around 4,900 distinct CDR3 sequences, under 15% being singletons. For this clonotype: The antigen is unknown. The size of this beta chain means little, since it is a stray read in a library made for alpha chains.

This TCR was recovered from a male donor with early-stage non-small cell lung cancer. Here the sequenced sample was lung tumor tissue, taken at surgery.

The CDR3 coding sequence is TGTGCTAGTGGCTTTAGACCAAACCGGGGAAGGGATACGCAGTATTTT. Translation gives CASGFRPNRGRDTQYF. The chain has TRBV12-5 and TRBJ2-3; tentatively, D is TRBD2 (5 bases). This CDR3 is built from 16 residues. Trimming cost V 6 bases and J 6 bases, with 22 bases left between them. CDR1 and CDR2 from the germline V gene are LGHNT and FRNRAP.